Sequencing of this T cell receptor beta chain was carried out in a study of T-cell memory formation after mild COVID-19. Background on the study: The two donors had largely donor-specific TCR clusters.

The germline V gene encodes CDR1 MNHEY and CDR2 SVGAGI. V gave up 2 bases and J gave up 1 base; unmatched junction bases: 4. This CDR3 is built from 15 residues. Each CDR3 protein gets one entry after TCRdb re-called the 5' RACE reads with MiXCR. The profile shows around 300,000 distinct CDR3 sequences, approximately 12% of them singletons. This chain connects TRBV6-5 to TRBJ2-5, with 7 bases identical to TRBD2. This clonotype was sampled from a man aged 18 to 29 who had mild COVID-19 (a few samples of this study predate the infection). Cell type and time point are not known. What was sequenced was PBMCs or a T cell subset sorted from them (not recorded which). The CDR3 here is CASSYSPSGQETQYF. In DNA form, the CDR3 reads TGTGCCAGCAGTTACAGCCCTAGCGGCCAAGAGACCCAGTACTTC.